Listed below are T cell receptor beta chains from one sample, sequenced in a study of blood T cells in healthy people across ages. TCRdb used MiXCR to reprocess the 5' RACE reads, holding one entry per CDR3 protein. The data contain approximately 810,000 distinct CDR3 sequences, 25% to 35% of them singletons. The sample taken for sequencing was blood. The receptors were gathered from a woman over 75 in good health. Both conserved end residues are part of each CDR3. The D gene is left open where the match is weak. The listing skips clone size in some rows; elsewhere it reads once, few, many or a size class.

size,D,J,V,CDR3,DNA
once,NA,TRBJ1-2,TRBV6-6,CASSRQAYYGYTF,TGTGCCAGCAGCCGACAGGCATACTATGGCTACACCTTC
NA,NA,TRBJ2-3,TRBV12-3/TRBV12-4,CASSLLGKDTQYF,TGTGCCAGCAGTTTATTGGGAAAAGATACGCAGTATTTT
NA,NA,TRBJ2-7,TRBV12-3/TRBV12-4,CASSPERGGRNEQYF,TGTGCCAGCAGTCCGGAGAGGGGGGGCAGGAATGAGCAGTACTTC
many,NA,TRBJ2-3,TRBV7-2,CASSLAREYTQYF,TGTGCCAGCAGCTTGGCCCGGGAGTATACGCAGTATTTT
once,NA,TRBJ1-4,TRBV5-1,CASSSDRWSEKLFF,TGCGCCAGCAGCAGCGACAGGTGGAGTGAAAAACTGTTTTTT
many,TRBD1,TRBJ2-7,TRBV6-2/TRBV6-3,CASSYAPGGGYEQYF,TGTGCCAGCAGTTACGCCCCAGGGGGCGGTTACGAGCAGTACTTC
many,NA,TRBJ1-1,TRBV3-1,CASSQVLLNTEAFF,TGTGCCAGCAGCCAGGTACTGTTGAACACTGAAGCTTTCTTT
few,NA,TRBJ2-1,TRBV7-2,CASSRLPGAYNEQFF,TGTGCCAGCAGCCGACTCCCAGGGGCCTACAATGAGCAGTTCTTC
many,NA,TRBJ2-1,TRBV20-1,CSARGHVNNEQFF,TGCAGTGCTAGGGGTCACGTAAACAATGAGCAGTTCTTC
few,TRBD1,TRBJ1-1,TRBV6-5,CASSYGTGAEAFF,TGTGCCAGCAGTTACGGGACAGGGGCAGAGGCTTTCTTT
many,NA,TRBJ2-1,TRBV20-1,CSARGFRNEQFF,TGCAGTGCTCGGGGCTTTAGGAATGAGCAGTTCTTC
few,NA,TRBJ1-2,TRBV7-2,CASSLGAQGSEYTF,TGTGCCAGCAGCTTAGGGGCGCAGGGGAGTGAGTACACCTTC
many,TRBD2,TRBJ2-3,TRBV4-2,CASSRTGTSGGGSTDTQYF,TGTGCCAGCAGCCGCACCGGGACTAGCGGGGGGGGCAGCACAGATACGCAGTATTTT
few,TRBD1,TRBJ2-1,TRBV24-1,CATRVTGGHEQFF,TGTGCCACCCGGGTGACAGGGGGGCATGAGCAGTTCTTC
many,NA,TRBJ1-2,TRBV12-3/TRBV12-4,CASSLSTDLYGYTF,TGTGCCAGCAGTCTCTCGACGGACTTGTATGGCTACACCTTC
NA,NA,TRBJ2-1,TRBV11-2,CTSSTTRWRYNEQFF,TGTACCAGCAGCACGACTCGATGGAGGTACAATGAGCAGTTCTTC
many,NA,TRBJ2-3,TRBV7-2,CASSLGHPGTTDTQYF,TGTGCCAGCAGCTTAGGCCACCCGGGGACCACAGATACGCAGTATTTT
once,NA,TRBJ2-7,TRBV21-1,CASSKATLTSGVYYEQYF,TGTGCCAGCAGCAAAGCCACTTTGACTAGCGGGGTTTACTACGAGCAGTACTTC
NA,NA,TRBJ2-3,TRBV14,CASSKLGPSTDTQYF,TGTGCCAGCAGCAAATTAGGACCGAGCACAGATACGCAGTATTTT
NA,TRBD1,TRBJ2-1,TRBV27,CASTELGTASHEQFF,TGTGCCAGCACTGAGCTCGGGACAGCTTCCCATGAGCAGTTCTTC
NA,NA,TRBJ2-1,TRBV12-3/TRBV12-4,CASSFLGRDEQFF,TGTGCCAGCAGTTTCCTCGGGCGGGATGAGCAGTTCTTC
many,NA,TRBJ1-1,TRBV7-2,CASSLKGGSTEAFF,TGTGCCAGCAGCTTAAAGGGGGGGTCCACTGAAGCTTTCTTT